Listed here are 3 T cell receptor beta chains from one sample, sequenced in a study of OX40 agonist ivuxolimab in advanced cancers. Repertoires were generated with immunoSEQ multiplex PCR, while TCRdb's copy carries only in-frame clones and drops some. The table records about 49,000 clones, over 60% of them present only once. The sample was CD4+ or CD8+ T cells sorted from blood, taken in a trial of the OX40 agonist ivuxolimab. The source of these receptors is an adult with an advanced solid tumor such as melanoma, head and neck, liver or kidney cancer.

The V gene is TRBV12-5, the J gene TRBJ2-5; 7 positions agree with TRBD1. CDR3 size: 16 residues. Germline assignment: CDR1 LGHNT and CDR2 FRNRAP. The V and J ends lost 2 bases and 1 base, in that order; junction bases with no gene match: 7. This CDR3 is CASGLSRTGTQETQYF. The DNA for the CDR3 is TGTGCTAGTGGTTTGTCCCGGACAGGTACCCAAGAGACCCAGTACTTC.

The rearrangement uses TRBV27 and TRBJ2-2; D may be TRBD2 (7 bases). The V gene's germline CDR1 is MNHEY and CDR2 SMNVEV (reference sequence). Trimming cost V 7 bases and J 6 bases, with 18 bases left between them. This CDR3 has 15 amino acids. Here the CDR3 reads CASTGGPFPAGELFF. CDR3 DNA sequence: TGTGCCAGCACCGGGGGGCCCTTCCCCGCCGGGGAGCTGTTTTTT.

The rearrangement joins TRBV5-4 to TRBJ1-2; TRBD1 might be the D (6 bases). CDR1 and CDR2 from the germline V gene are SGHNT and YYREEE (reference sequence). The length of the CDR3 is 16 residues. V dropped 3 bases and J dropped 6 bases, with 21 bases sitting between them. As DNA, the CDR3 is TGTGCCAGCAGCTCCCGAGGGAGGGGGATCTGGAATGGCTACACCTTC. Translated: CASSSRGRGIWNGYTF. Based on the CDR3 plus reference TRBV5-4 and TRBJ1-2, the full variable domain is ETGVTQSPTHLIKTRGQQVTLRCSSQSGHNTVSWYQQALGQGPQFIFQYYREEENGRGNFPPRFSGLQFPNYSSELNVNALELDDSALYLCASSSRGRGIWNGYTFGSGTRLTVV.